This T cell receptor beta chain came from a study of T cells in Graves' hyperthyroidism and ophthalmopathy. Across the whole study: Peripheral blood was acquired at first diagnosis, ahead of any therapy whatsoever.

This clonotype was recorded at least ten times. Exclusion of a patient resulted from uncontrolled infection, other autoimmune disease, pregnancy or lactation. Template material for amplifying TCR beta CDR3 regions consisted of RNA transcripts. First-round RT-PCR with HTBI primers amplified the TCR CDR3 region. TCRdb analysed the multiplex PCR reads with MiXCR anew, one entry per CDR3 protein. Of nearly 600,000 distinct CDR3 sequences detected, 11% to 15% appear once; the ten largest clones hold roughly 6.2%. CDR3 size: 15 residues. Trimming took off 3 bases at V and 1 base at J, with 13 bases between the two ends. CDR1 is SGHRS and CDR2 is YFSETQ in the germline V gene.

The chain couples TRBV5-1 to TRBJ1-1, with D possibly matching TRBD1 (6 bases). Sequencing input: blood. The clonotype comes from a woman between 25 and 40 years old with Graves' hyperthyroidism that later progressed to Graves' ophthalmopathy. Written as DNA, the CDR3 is TGCGCCAGCAGCTCGGAACAGGGTCAGAACACTGAAGCTTTCTTT. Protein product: CASSSEQGQNTEAFF.